The 4 T cell receptor beta chains in this list originate from one sample, sequenced in a study of cytotoxic CD8 clonotypes in ibrutinib-treated CLL. The assay was immunoSEQ multiplex PCR, and TCRdb's table has in-frame clones only and misses some. This table has fewer than 90,000 clones, around 84% appearing once. Sequenced here: PBMCs, sampled before ibrutinib treatment. The receptors come from a human donor with chronic lymphocytic leukemia.

The rearrangement uses TRBV7-9 and TRBJ2-7; 7 positions match TRBD1. Germline assignment: CDR1 SEHNR and CDR2 FQNEAQ (reference sequence). Trimming took 2 bases from V and 3 from J; bases not matched to a gene: 7. The CDR3 covers 15 residues. This CDR3 reads CASSLIPGQYYEQYF. CDR3 coding DNA: TGTGCCAGCAGCTTAATCCCGGGACAGTACTACGAGCAGTACTTC.

The chain has TRBV5-6 and TRBJ2-7; possibly TRBD2 for D (7 bases). CDR3 length: 14 amino acids. Germline loops: CDR1 SGHDT, CDR2 YYEEEE. Trimming left V 6 bases short and J 2 bases short, with 15 bases between. The CDR3 DNA follows: TGTGCCAGCACTGGTAGGGGGGGTACCTACGAGCAGTACTTC. Protein product: CASTGRGGTYEQYF.

The chain employs TRBV5-4 and TRBJ2-2; possible D gene TRBD1, 6 bases. Germline CDR1 SGHNT, CDR2 YYREEE (reference sequence). The CDR3 covers 14 residues. V was pared by 4 bases and J by 6 bases, with 13 bases between. CDR3 sequence: CASSGRGGPGELFF. In nucleotides, the CDR3 is TGTGCCAGCAGCGGCAGGGGTGGTCCCGGGGAGCTGTTTTTT.

The chain is built from TRBV5-4 and TRBJ2-1, with D possibly matching TRBD1 (6 bases). The length of the CDR3 is 17 residues. V shed 4 bases and J shed 4 bases, with 21 bases lying between them. Germline loops: CDR1 SGHNT, CDR2 YYREEE (reference sequence). The CDR3 bases are TGTGCCAGCAGCGGAAACGAACAGGGTCTGTGGTACAATGAGCAGTTCTTC. This sequence encodes CASSGNEQGLWYNEQFF.